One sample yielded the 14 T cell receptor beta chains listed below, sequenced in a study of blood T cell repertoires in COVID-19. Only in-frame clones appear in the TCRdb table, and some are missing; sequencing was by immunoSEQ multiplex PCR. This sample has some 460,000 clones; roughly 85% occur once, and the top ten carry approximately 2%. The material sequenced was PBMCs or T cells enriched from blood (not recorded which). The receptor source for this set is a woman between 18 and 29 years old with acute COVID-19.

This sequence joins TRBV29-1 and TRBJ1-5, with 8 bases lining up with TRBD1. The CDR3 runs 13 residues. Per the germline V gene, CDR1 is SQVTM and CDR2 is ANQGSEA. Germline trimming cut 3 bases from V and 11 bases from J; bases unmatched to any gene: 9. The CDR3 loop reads CSVEVDRGEAQHF. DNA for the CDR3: TGCAGCGTTGAGGTCGACAGGGGAGAAGCCCAGCATTTT.

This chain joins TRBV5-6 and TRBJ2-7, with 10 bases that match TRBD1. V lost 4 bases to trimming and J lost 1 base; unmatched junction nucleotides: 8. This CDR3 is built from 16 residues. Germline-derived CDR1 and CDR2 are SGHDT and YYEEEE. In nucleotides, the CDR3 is TGTGCCAGCAGCCCCGGGGGGACAGGGGCTTCCTACGAGCAGTACTTC. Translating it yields CASSPGGTGASYEQYF.

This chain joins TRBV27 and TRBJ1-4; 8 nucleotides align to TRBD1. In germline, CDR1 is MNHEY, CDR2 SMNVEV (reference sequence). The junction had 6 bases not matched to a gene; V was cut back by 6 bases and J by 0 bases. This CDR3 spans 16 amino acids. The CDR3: CASRNGQGATNEKLFF. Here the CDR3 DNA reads TGTGCCAGCAGGAACGGACAGGGAGCAACTAATGAAAAACTGTTTTTT.

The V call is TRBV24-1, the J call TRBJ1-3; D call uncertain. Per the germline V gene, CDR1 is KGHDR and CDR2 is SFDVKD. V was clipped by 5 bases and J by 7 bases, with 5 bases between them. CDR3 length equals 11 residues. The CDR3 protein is CATSAGNTIYF. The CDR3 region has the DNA TGTGCCACCAGTGCGGGGAACACCATATATTTT.

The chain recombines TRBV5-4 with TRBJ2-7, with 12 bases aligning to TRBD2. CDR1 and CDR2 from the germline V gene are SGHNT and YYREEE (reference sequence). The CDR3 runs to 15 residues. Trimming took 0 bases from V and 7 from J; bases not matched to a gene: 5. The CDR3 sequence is CASSLASGRDWEQYF. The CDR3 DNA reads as TGTGCCAGCAGCTTGGCTAGCGGGAGGGATTGGGAGCAGTACTTC.

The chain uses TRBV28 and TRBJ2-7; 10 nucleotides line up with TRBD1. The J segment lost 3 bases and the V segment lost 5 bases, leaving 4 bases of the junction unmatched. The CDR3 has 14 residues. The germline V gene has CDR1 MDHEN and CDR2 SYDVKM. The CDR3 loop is CASSKTGGGYEQYF. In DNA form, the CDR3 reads TGTGCCAGCAGTAAGACAGGGGGCGGCTACGAGCAGTACTTC.

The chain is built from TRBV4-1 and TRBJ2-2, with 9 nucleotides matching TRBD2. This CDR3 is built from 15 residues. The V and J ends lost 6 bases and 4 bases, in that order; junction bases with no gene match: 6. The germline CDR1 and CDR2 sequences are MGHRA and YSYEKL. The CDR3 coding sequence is TGCGCCAGCAGGATCTCGCGGGGGGGCACCGGGGAGCTGTTTTTT. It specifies CASRISRGGTGELFF.

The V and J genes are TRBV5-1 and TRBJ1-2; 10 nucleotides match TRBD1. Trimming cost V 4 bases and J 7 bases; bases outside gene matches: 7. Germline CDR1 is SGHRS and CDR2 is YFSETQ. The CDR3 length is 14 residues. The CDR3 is CASSPGTGVFGYTF. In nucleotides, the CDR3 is TGCGCCAGCAGCCCCGGGACAGGGGTCTTTGGCTACACCTTC.

The CDR3 sequence: CASSTGQSGETQYF. The CDR3 bases are TGTGCCAGCAGTACGGGACAGTCAGGGGAGACCCAGTACTTC. The chain recombines TRBV5-5 with TRBJ2-5; 7 bases are shared with TRBD1. The germline CDR1 and CDR2 sequences are SGHKS and YYEKEE (reference sequence). CDR3 length: 14 residues. The ends lost 5 bases at V and 5 bases at J; junction bases unmatched: 9.

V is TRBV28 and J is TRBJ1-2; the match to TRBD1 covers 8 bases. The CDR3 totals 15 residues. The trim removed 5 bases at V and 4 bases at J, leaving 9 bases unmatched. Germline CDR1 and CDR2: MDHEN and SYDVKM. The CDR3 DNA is TGTGCCAGCAGTGACCCCCGGACAGGGATCTATGGCTACACCTTC. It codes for CASSDPRTGIYGYTF.

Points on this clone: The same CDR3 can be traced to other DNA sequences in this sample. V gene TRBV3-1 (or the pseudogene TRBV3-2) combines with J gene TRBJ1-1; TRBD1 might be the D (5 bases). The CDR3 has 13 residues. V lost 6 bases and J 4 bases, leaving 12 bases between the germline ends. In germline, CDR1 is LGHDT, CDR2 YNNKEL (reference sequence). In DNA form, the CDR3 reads TGTGCCAGCAGTCACCAGGGTGTCACTGAAGCTTTCTTT. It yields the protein CASSHQGVTEAFF.

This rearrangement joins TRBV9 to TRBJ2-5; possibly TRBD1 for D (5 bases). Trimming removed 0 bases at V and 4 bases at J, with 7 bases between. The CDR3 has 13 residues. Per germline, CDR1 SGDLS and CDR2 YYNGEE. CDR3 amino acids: CASSVGGIETQYF. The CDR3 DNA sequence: TGTGCCAGCAGCGTAGGGGGCATAGAGACCCAGTACTTC. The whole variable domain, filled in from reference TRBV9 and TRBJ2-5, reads DSGVTQTPKHLITATGQRVTLRCSPRSGDLSVYWYQQSLDQGLQFLIQYYNGEERAKGNILERFSAQQFPDLHSELNLSSLELGDSALYFCASSVGGIETQYFGPGTRLLVL.

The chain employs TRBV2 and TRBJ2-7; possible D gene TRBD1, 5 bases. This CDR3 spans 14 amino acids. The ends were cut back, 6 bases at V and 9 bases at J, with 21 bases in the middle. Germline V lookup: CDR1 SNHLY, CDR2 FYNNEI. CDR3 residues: CASRQTVILRAQYF. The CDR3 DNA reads TGTGCCAGCAGGCAGACAGTAATTCTACGAGCGCAGTACTTC.

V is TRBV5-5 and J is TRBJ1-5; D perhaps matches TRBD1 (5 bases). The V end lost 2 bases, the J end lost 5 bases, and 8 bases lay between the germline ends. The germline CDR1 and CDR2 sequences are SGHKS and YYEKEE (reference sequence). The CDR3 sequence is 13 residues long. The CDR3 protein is CASSFLRDQPQHF. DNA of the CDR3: TGTGCCAGCAGCTTCCTCAGGGATCAGCCCCAGCATTTT.